This T cell receptor (beta chain) stems from a study of T cells in Graves' hyperthyroidism and ophthalmopathy. V gave up 8 bases and J gave up 2 bases, with 13 bases separating them. The length of the CDR3 is 13 residues. Per the germline V gene, CDR1 is MNHNS and CDR2 is SASEGT. Template material for amplifying TCR beta CDR3 regions consisted of RNA transcripts. HTBI primers were used for first-round RT-PCR of the TCR CDR3. TCRdb used MiXCR to reprocess the multiplex PCR reads, holding one entry per CDR3 protein. The repertoire includes around 250,000 distinct CDR3 sequences, over 20% of them detected once, and 30% to 40% sits in the top ten. This clonotype was counted a few times.

The chain carries TRBV6-1 and TRBJ2-7, with D possibly being TRBD1 (6 bases). This TCR derives from a woman aged 40 to 55 with Graves' ophthalmopathy. Sequenced material: blood. Written as DNA, the CDR3 is TGTGCCAGCTCTACCAGACAGGCCTACGAGCAGTACTTC. This sequence encodes CASSTRQAYEQYF.